This TCR beta chain is drawn from a study of cytomegalovirus exposure and HLA in healthy donors (dated by TCRdb to 2017 to 2019). About the full investigation: In an earlier analysis of several hundred of the donors, approximately 260 Gb of sequence data and 90 million to 120 million unique TCR beta sequences from 180 million or so T cells were reported. About 280 gigabases of sequencing data and tens of millions of unique TCR sequences made up an early release that covered fewer than 650 HLA-typed donors. The genetic ancestry cluster associated with self-reported Caucasian donors included 80% to 90% of the 398 genotyped donors. The aim of the study was to test whether cataloging public T cell receptors could identify signatures of past pathogen exposure. The T cell repertoires of 670 or so subjects were profiled by immunosequencing and related to cytomegalovirus serostatus. In addition to the first cohort of several hundred subjects, a separate validation cohort of some 120 different subjects was used. To predict cytomegalovirus infection status, the study combined high-throughput TCR immunosequencing, statistical association of individual TCRs with disease status, and machine learning. A later analysis re-examined previously published TCR beta repertoires from roughly 650 donors and added high-resolution HLA genotyping to investigate patterns of TCR occurrence. In the later analysis, no new phenotypic data were used to find candidate immune exposures; instead, reliance was placed on TCR beta sequences and their occurrence across donors. An earlier analysis of approximately 640 of the donors applied high-throughput TCR beta sequencing to assess whether each TCR beta V gene segment acted as functional or pseudogenic. Donor age, sex, ethnicity and CMV serostatus were compiled together with the repertoire data. A later genetic analysis used genome-wide SNP genotypes for about three fifths of the 666 donors, treating that subset as a discovery cohort. Every repertoire in the discovery cohort had been generated on one and the same sequencing platform. HLA typing covered class I and class II loci at four-digit resolution. The number of donors typed differed by locus, with about 620-630 for A, B, C, DRB1 and DQB1, more than 500 for DQA1, about 610 for DPA1, and around 430 for DPB1. Four to six DR-DQ haplotypes were handled as single units for association and clustering, since linkage in the cohort was strong. Across roughly 420 genotyped donors of the cohort, an average of about 220,000 unique TCR beta nucleotide sequences per donor were sequenced, and roughly 18% of those sequences were non-productive.

The cohort comprised 666 healthy bone marrow donors. At the time of sampling, every cohort member was nominally healthy, though immune exposures that went unrecorded were likely present. The donor tested CMV seropositive, placing the donor among the 250 to 300 seropositive members of the cohort. Every donor gave a peripheral blood sample, and the peripheral blood mononuclear cells from that sample were used for TCR beta sequencing. Genomic DNA extraction from the blood cell samples was performed with the Qiagen DNeasy Blood Extraction Kit. Concerning this clone: Its antigen remains unidentified. Nothing much larger sits one base from this clone, and base qualities are not available.

Receptor amplification or capture employed the immunoSEQ multiplex PCR assay. For the multiplex PCR, a mixture combining 60 forward primers for TCR Vbeta segments and 13 reverse primers for TCR Jbeta segments was used. A multiplex PCR assay on genomic DNA amplified the CDR3 region of rearranged TCR beta genes. On the Illumina HiSeq System, the amplified TCR beta libraries were sequenced as 87-base-pair reads. Regarding the original processing steps: Across the 670 or so repertoires, a later analysis counted roughly 77 million unique TCR beta chains, 9.5 million to 12 million of which were shared by at least two donors. A nearest-neighbor algorithm error-corrected the raw reads and collapsed the reads into unique sequences, merging closely related sequences to remove PCR and sequencing errors. V, D and J gene segments were assigned by aligning CDR3 sequences to IMGT reference sequences. Each retained sequence needed at least a six-nucleotide match to both a V gene segment and a J gene segment. Rearrangements were called productive when the CDR3 lacked stop codons and stayed in frame with V and J; all others were non-productive. CDR3 was defined by IMGT convention, running from the second conserved V-encoded cysteine to the conserved J-encoded phenylalanine. In an earlier analysis of more than 550 of the donors, sequences lacking an unambiguous match to a single V gene segment were excluded. In an earlier analysis of 587 of the donors, V segments were called functional above 56.7% productive rearrangements and were called segregating when the between-donor standard deviation exceeded 5%. A statistical classification framework was built for diagnosing cytomegalovirus status from the catalog of TCR beta chain sequences. In a later analysis, TCR nucleotide sequences were compared against IMGT/GENE-DB human TR gene sequences so that V and J genes could be assigned. In a later analysis, CDR3 sequences and most-parsimonious VDJ recombination scenarios were assigned using the TCRdist pipeline. In a later analysis, each TCR beta chain was defined by its CDR3 amino acid sequence together with its V-gene family, and reads lacking a unique V-gene family were excluded. To address suspected cross-contamination and a sequencing artifact, a later analysis removed roughly 580 highly shared, low-generation-probability nucleotide sequences. In a later analysis, a clonal expansion index was calculated for each public chain from normalized within-repertoire ranks of inferred template counts. In a later analysis, generation probabilities were computed using a VDJ recombination model fitted to out-of-frame rearrangements, and the results were checked against IGoR. A later analysis scored TCR-TCR, TCR-HLA and TCR-CMV co-occurrence with hypergeometric tests, applying a repertoire-size bias correction to TCR pairs. False discovery rates were estimated in a later analysis by permuting HLA or CMV assignments 20 times. In a later analysis, co-occurring TCRs were grouped with DBSCAN, and TCRdist sequence similarity was added when clustering was performed within HLA-allele-positive subsets. Repertoires with fewer than 30,000 or more than 120,000 public chains were left out of co-occurrence clustering, as were five repertoires with anomalous nucleotide sharing. This immuneACCESS table, as held by TCRdb, lists in-frame sequences with V and J called but not all clones. Of the missing ones, under half trace to an unresolved V gene in checked studies; the others have no known cause. V and J calls plus clone size are reproduced from that table; the DNA served to infer D and trimming. Counted in this sample were about 120,000 clones; more than 65% of them appeared once. Around 5.8% of the sample rests with the top ten.

From its cysteine to its phenylalanine, the CDR3 spans 13 amino acids. CDR3 DNA is the only sequence kept; it has 39 bases, read in frame from the first base. V was cut back by 2 bases and J by 4 bases, leaving a gap of 9 bases between them. From a lookup of the germline V gene (reference sequence), CDR1 and CDR2 are SGHNT and YYREEE. Beyond this particular receptor, the publication reports: In the study, approximately 160 TCR beta chains were listed as associated with cytomegalovirus. When HLA alleles, especially DR and DQ, strongly co-occurred, TCR associations were difficult to assign to individual alleles. Roughly 15 rarely observed V segments, including chromosome 9 orphons, were excluded from the earlier analysis of some 590 of the donors because counts were too low. In a later analysis, TCR association rates were found to vary across HLA loci, with the most associated TCRs seen for DRB1 alleles and the fewest for HLA-C alleles. Only TCR beta chains were sequenced in this cohort, and the absence of alpha or paired-chain data limited detectable features. It was suggested by the authors that the approach could potentially be generalized to other disease states and immunological phenotypes. Specific HLA alleles were associated with about 17,000 TCR beta sequences at a false discovery rate of 0.05 in a later analysis. Correlated functional status among segregating V segments might reflect linkage disequilibrium, but an unknown experimental factor could not be ruled out. Presence/absence analyses assumed roughly uniform sequencing depth across donors, an assumption that may not hold. Broadly in line with IMGT annotations, most TCR beta V segments showed up in productive rearrangements about 87% or about 30% of the time in an earlier analysis of roughly 590 of the donors. A later genetic analysis associated a missense DCLRE1C variant with V-gene and J-gene trimming of TCR beta chains, and an independent cohort replicated the association. A further reported finding was that TCR beta sequences accurately predicted the HLA-A and HLA-B alleles for most subjects in the first cohort. A later analysis found that HLA-associated TCR beta chains were more clonally expanded and had lower generation probabilities than equally common non-associated chains. For the cohort, immune exposure information was limited to CMV serostatus. A cluster of highly shared sequence variants was judged likely to be a technical artifact of the sequencing pipeline. Most TCR sequences were observed very rarely across donors, whereas some public TCRs were present in many individuals. Because HLA typing was unavailable for some donors at each locus, only the typed subset was used in association tests. According to a later analysis, parvovirus B19, influenza, CMV and Epstein-Barr virus appeared linked to several top co-occurrence clusters. The classifier was reported to diagnose cytomegalovirus status with high specificity and sensitivity in both the original and validation cohorts. In vitro tests confirmed that three of the cytomegalovirus-associated TCR beta chains recognize cytomegalovirus antigens. According to a later genetic analysis, donors in an Asian-associated ancestry cluster had fewer N-insertions in productive TCRs than the roughly 670-donor mean. Some IMGT-functional V segments, including TRBV6-2 and TRBV6-3, could not be distinguished by the 87-base-pair reads and were therefore excluded. A later analysis found that most CMV-associated TCR beta chains appeared HLA-restricted, with HLA associations seemingly driven largely by CMV exposure.

This TCR derives from a man aged 18 to 35 in good health and CMV-seropositive. Sequenced material: PBMCs. This receptor chain uses TRBV5-4 and TRBJ2-5; TRBD1 is possibly the D segment (5 matching bases). The CDR3 here reads CASSFWGAETQYF. In nucleotide form, the sequence is TGTGCCAGCAGCTTTTGGGGCGCAGAGACCCAGTACTTC.